Detailed here is one T cell receptor (beta chain). Arm-PCR of CDR3 regions and iRepertoire HTBI primers were the basis on which TCR beta libraries were built. Via MiXCR, TCRdb re-called the multiplex PCR reads, giving one row per CDR3 protein. This sample yields about 430,000 distinct CDR3 sequences, of which roughly a fifth are seen a single time; 13% to 15% belongs to the top ten. As for time point: persistent/refractory GD, antithyroid drugs over 5 years with positive TRAb. Researchers made the TCR library from RNA that was extracted from PBMCs. This record belongs to a study of regulatory T cells in long-lasting Graves disease. The CDR3 runs to 17 residues. Germline CDR1 reads LNHDA; CDR2 reads SQIVND (reference sequence). J lost 2 bases, V lost 7 bases, and 13 bases had no gene match.

The sequenced sample was peripheral blood mononuclear cells (PBMCs), obtained when the disease was refractory, from a patient treated with antithyroid drugs. This chain connects TRBV19 to TRBJ2-4; TRBD2 matches at 8 bases. The receptor comes from a female donor with Graves disease. Here the CDR3 reads CASTSGAGGATKNIQYF. The CDR3 DNA reads TGTGCCAGTACCTCAGGGGCGGGAGGCGCAACCAAAAACATTCAGTACTTC.